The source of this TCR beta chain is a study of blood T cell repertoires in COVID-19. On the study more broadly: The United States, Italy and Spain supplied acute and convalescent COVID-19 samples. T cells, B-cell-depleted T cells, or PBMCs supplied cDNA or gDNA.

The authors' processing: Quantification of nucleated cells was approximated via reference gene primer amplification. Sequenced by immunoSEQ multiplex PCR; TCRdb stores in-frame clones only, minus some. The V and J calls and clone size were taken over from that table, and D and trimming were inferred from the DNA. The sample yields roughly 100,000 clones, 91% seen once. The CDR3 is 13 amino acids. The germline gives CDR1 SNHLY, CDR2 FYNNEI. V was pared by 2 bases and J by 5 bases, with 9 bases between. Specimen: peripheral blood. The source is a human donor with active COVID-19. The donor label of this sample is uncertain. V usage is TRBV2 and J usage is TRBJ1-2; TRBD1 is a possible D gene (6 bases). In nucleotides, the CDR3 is TGTGCCAGCAGTGAAAGGCAGGGGTATGGCTACACCTTC. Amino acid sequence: CASSERQGYGYTF. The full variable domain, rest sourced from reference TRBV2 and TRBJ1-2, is EPEVTQTPSHQVTQMGQEVILRCVPISNHLYFYWYRQILGQKVEFLVSFYNNEISEKSEIFDDQFSVERPDGSNFTLKIRSTKLEDSAMYFCASSERQGYGYTFGSGTRLTVV.